This entry concerns a single TCR beta chain. This sample was taken from a study of blood T cell repertoires in COVID-19. Repertoires were generated with immunoSEQ multiplex PCR, while TCRdb's copy carries only in-frame clones and drops some. The data show around 130,000 clones, roughly 80% seen once. Losses at the gene ends were 4 bases for V and 7 bases for J; bases not matched to a gene: 4. Per the germline V gene, CDR1 is SEHNR and CDR2 is FQNEAQ (reference sequence). The CDR3 has 15 residues. The chain combines TRBV7-9 with TRBJ2-4, with 13 nucleotides matching TRBD2. The sequencing sample was made of PBMCs or T cells enriched from blood (not recorded which). The sequence was obtained from a man aged 25-40 years who had recovered from COVID-19. CDR3 sequence reads: CASSSGLAGLNIQYF. CDR3 coding DNA: TGTGCCAGCAGCTCGGGACTAGCGGGGTTGAACATTCAGTACTTC.